This T cell receptor beta chain was found in a study of blood T cell repertoires in COVID-19. Study as a whole: Spain, Italy and the United States supplied samples that represented acute and convalescent COVID-19.

Produced via immunoSEQ multiplex PCR; TCRdb's table is partial and in-frame only. The sample includes under 150,000 clones, 75% to 90% of them seen just once. This clone was recorded a few times. The germline V gene has CDR1 MNHEY and CDR2 SMNVEV (reference sequence). The CDR3 runs to 16 residues. The ends were cut back, 5 bases at V and 3 bases at J, with 19 bases in the middle. Sequences were obtained from PBMCs or T cells enriched from blood (not recorded which). The clonotype originates from a woman aged 45-59 years who had recovered from COVID-19. The rearrangement joins TRBV27 to TRBJ1-2; D may be TRBD1 (6 bases). The CDR3 sequence: CASSPTVRGLDYGYTF. Here the CDR3 DNA reads TGTGCCAGCAGTCCAACCGTTAGGGGGTTAGACTATGGCTACACCTTC.